The rows below give T cell receptor beta chains drawn from one sample of a study of control samples from healthy donors and cancer patients. Libraries were prepared by immunoSEQ multiplex PCR; TCRdb keeps only in-frame clonotypes and omits some of them. The sample gives about 120,000 clones, approximately 87% of which show up once; over 10% is in the top ten. Sample: blood. All receptors derive from a man in his thirties or forties in good health. CDR3s include the opening cysteine and the closing phenylalanine or tryptophan. A D gene is named only where the DNA matches it firmly. Size tells how often a clone was seen (once, few, many) or the class of an expanded clone, and some rows leave it out.

CDR3 DNA | CDR3 protein | J gene | V gene | D gene | clone size
TGTGCCAGCAGCCCTCCGGGTTCTGGAAACACCATATATTTT | CASSPPGSGNTIYF | TRBJ1-3 | TRBV9 | - | once
TGTGCCAGCAGCCAGACTGCCTACACTGAAGCTTTCTTT | CASSQTAYTEAFF | TRBJ1-1 | TRBV7-2 | - | -
TGTGCCAGCAGCCAAGTAACAGGGGTTGGCGAGCAGTACTTC | CASSQVTGVGEQYF | TRBJ2-7 | TRBV3-1/TRBV3-2 | TRBD1 | -
TGCGCCAGCAGTGCGGGGCGCACTGAAGCTTTCTTT | CASSAGRTEAFF | TRBJ1-1 | TRBV10-1 | - | -
TGTGCCAGCAGCTTAGGTCCAGGGGAATCCTACGAGCAGTACTTC | CASSLGPGESYEQYF | TRBJ2-7 | TRBV7-8 | - | -
TGCGCCAGCGGGGGCCGACAGGGGGCAAGGATCACTGAAGCTTTCTTT | CASGGRQGARITEAFF | TRBJ1-1 | TRBV10-2 | TRBD1 | -
TGTGCCAGCAGTGAGGGGTTGAGGAGCAATCAGCCCCAGCATTTT | CASSEGLRSNQPQHF | TRBJ1-5 | TRBV25-1 | - | -
TGTGCCTGGAGTAAGGGGTACACTGAAGCTTTCTTT | CAWSKGYTEAFF | TRBJ1-1 | TRBV30 | - | -
TGTGCCACCAGGATAGCGGGGGGCGCGAACACCGGGGAGCTGTTTTTT | CATRIAGGANTGELFF | TRBJ2-2 | TRBV15 | TRBD2 | -
TGCAGCGTTGAGGAACGGACTGAGGCCCGTTATGGCTACACCTTC | CSVEERTEARYGYTF | TRBJ1-2 | TRBV29-1 | - | -
TGTGCCAGCAAAGCAGACCCTAACTATGGCTACACCTTC | CASKADPNYGYTF | TRBJ1-2 | TRBV2 | - | -
TGTGCCAGCAGCCAAGAAAGGAGGGGTGAGCAGTTCTTC | CASSQERRGEQFF | TRBJ2-1 | TRBV3-1/TRBV3-2 | - | -
TGTGCCACGATAGGGAACCTCCCGAACACTGAAGCTTTCTTT | CATIGNLPNTEAFF | TRBJ1-1 | TRBV10-3 | - | -
TGCAGCGTTGAATGGGACTTGAACACTGAAGCTTTCTTT | CSVEWDLNTEAFF | TRBJ1-1 | TRBV29-1 | - | -
TGTGCCAGCAGCTTGAGAGGTAGCCGCGTGGGGACCCAGTACTTC | CASSLRGSRVGTQYF | TRBJ2-5 | TRBV5-4 | - | -
TGCGCCAGCAGCCCCACCGGATCCGATCAGCCCCAGCATTTT | CASSPTGSDQPQHF | TRBJ1-5 | TRBV4-1 | - | -
TGTGCTAGTGGTTTGTCAGGGGGCGGGGGCACTGAAGCTTTCTTT | CASGLSGGGGTEAFF | TRBJ1-1 | TRBV12-5 | TRBD1 | -
TGCAGCGTTCAACAGGGGATAGGGCCCCAGCATTTT | CSVQQGIGPQHF | TRBJ1-5 | TRBV29-1 | TRBD1 | -
TGTGCCAGCAGCTCGTGGACGGAACGCAACTATGGCTACACCTTC | CASSSWTERNYGYTF | TRBJ1-2 | TRBV5-4 | - | -
TGCGCCAGCAGTCCTCGGACAGGGATGATGAACACTGAAGCTTTCTTT | CASSPRTGMMNTEAFF | TRBJ1-1 | TRBV5-1 | TRBD1 | -
TGTGCCAGCAGCGTAACATCCTCGTACCAAGAGACCCAGTACTTC | CASSVTSSYQETQYF | TRBJ2-5 | TRBV9 | - | -
TGTGCCAGCAGCTTAGGAGGTAGCGGGGGGGCGGGGAGCACAGATACGCAGTATTTT | CASSLGGSGGAGSTDTQYF | TRBJ2-3 | TRBV7-2 | TRBD2 | few
TGTGCCATCCGACAGGGGGCCGGGACTAGGGGAGATACGCAGTATTTT | CAIRQGAGTRGDTQYF | TRBJ2-3 | TRBV10-3 | TRBD1 | -
TGTGCTAGTGGTTTCCCCAATCAGCCCCAGCATTTT | CASGFPNQPQHF | TRBJ1-5 | TRBV12-5 | - | once
TGTGCCAGCAGGCCTGACAGGGCCTACGAGCAGTACTTC | CASRPDRAYEQYF | TRBJ2-7 | TRBV2 | TRBD1 | once
TGTGCCAGCAGTGAAAGTAGCGGGGGGCGCACAGATACGCAGTATTTT | CASSESSGGRTDTQYF | TRBJ2-3 | TRBV2 | TRBD2 | -
TGTGCCAGCAGCCGAGGCTCTGGAAACACCATATATTTT | CASSRGSGNTIYF | TRBJ1-3 | TRBV3-1/TRBV3-2 | - | -
TGTGCCAGCAGCCCTGACAGGGTCGGCGAGCAGTACTTC | CASSPDRVGEQYF | TRBJ2-7 | TRBV7-3 | TRBD1 | -
TGTGCCAGCAGCTTCAGGACAGTTAACACCGGGGAGCTGTTTTTT | CASSFRTVNTGELFF | TRBJ2-2 | TRBV5-6 | - | -
TGTGCCACCAGTGACCCCGGGACAGGGCGGAGGGAGCTGTTTTTT | CATSDPGTGRRELFF | TRBJ2-2 | TRBV24-1 | TRBD1 | -